The 22 T cell receptor beta chains below come from one sample, sequenced in a study of a mutant IDH1 vaccine in newly diagnosed glioma (dated by TCRdb to 2020 to 2022). The time point label on this specimen signifies: baseline, week 1 (first vaccination visit). Sample treatment or condition, as interpreted from the label and publication: pre-vaccination baseline after standard-of-care therapy. Receptor libraries were prepared by the immunoSEQ multiplex PCR assay. TCRdb holds this immuneACCESS table with in-frame rearrangements only. Some clones are missing; in checked studies, unresolved V genes explain under half, and the rest has no known cause. The sample profile shows approximately 19,000 clones; about 85% of them were found once. The top ten hold around 5.8% of the sample. Sample: PBMCs, taken from a glioma patient treated with radiotherapy, temozolomide or both. The receptors here all came from a man aged 35-49 years with glioma.

The V gene is TRBV21-1, the J gene TRBJ1-2; TRBD1, as called in the table, went unchecked against the DNA. TRBV21-1 is shown as a pseudogene. The CDR3 has 14 amino acids. The CDR3 loop reads CASSRALDIYGYTF. The CDR3 DNA sequence: TGTGCCAGCAGCCGCGCCCTGGACATATATGGCTACACCTTC.

The rearrangement links TRBV10-3 to TRBJ1-1, with a weak D call TRBD1 (5 bases). Germline CDR1 reads ENHRY; CDR2 reads SYGVKD. Between the trimmed V and J ends, which lost 2 bases and 1 base, there was a span of 11 bases. The CDR3 has 15 residues. In DNA, the CDR3 is TGTGCCATCAGTGAGGGTGGGGACGAGAACACTGAAGCTTTCTTT. Its translation: CAISEGGDENTEAFF.

The CDR3 region is CASKEGSDTGELFF. The DNA of the CDR3 is TGTGCCAGCAAGGAGGGATCTGACACCGGGGAGCTGTTTTTT. The chain uses TRBV6-4 and TRBJ2-2; a possible D gene is TRBD2 (6 bases). This CDR3 is 14 amino acids long. V was clipped by 7 bases and J by 3 bases, with 12 bases between them. Germline lookup yields CDR1 MRHNA and CDR2 SNTAGT.

This clone showed up just once. The chain is built from TRBV7-2 and TRBJ1-5; D is unclear. There are 13 residues in the CDR3. V lost 3 bases, J lost 4 bases, and 7 bases lay in between. Germline CDR1 reads SGHTA; CDR2 reads FQGNSA. This CDR3 is CASSFDINQPQHF. The CDR3 nucleotides are TGTGCCAGCAGCTTTGACATAAATCAGCCCCAGCATTTT.

This clone was seen only a few times. The gene calls are TRBV2 and TRBJ2-5; TRBD2 is a possible D gene (6 bases). The CDR3 sequence is 14 residues long. Germline V gene lookup returns CDR1 SNHLY and CDR2 FYNNEI. V dropped 3 bases and J dropped 5 bases, with 13 bases sitting between them. In DNA form, the CDR3 reads TGTGCCAGCAGTGATCCTCGGGGGATGGAGACCCAGTACTTC. Translation: CASSDPRGMETQYF.

The chain carries TRBV4-1 and TRBJ2-1; D remains unclear. The CDR3 spans 15 residues. CDR1 and CDR2 from the germline V gene are MGHRA and YSYEKL. V gave up 4 bases and J gave up 0 bases, with 10 bases separating them. CDR3 sequence: CASSPTLSSYNEQFF. The CDR3 coding sequence is TGCGCCAGCAGCCCAACACTGAGCTCCTACAATGAGCAGTTCTTC.

The chain couples TRBV30 to TRBJ1-3; possibly TRBD1 for D (6 bases). The V gene's germline CDR1 is GTSNPN and CDR2 SVGIG (reference sequence). The CDR3 sequence is 15 residues long. The V and J ends lost 2 bases and 2 bases respectively, with 13 bases between them. The CDR3, as DNA: TGTGCCTGGAGTTTGGACAGCAAAGCTGGAAACACCATATATTTT. Amino acid sequence: CAWSLDSKAGNTIYF.

This rearrangement joins TRBV29-1 to TRBJ2-3; TRBD2 aligns across 10 bases. The J segment lost 9 bases and the V segment lost 0 bases, leaving 9 bases of the junction unmatched. The CDR3 totals 15 residues. CDR1 is SQVTM, CDR2 ANQGSEA, per germline. The CDR3 nucleotides are TGCAGCGTTGAAGATCGTCTAGCGGGAGTCCCGACGCAGTATTTT. Its protein product is CSVEDRLAGVPTQYF.

The J gene is TRBJ2-3, the V gene TRBV13; TRBD2 agrees at 9 bases. Germline CDR1 and CDR2: PRHDT and FYEKMQ (reference sequence). The ends lost 2 bases at V and 0 bases at J; junction bases unmatched: 15. The CDR3 has 20 residues. The CDR3 is CASSLNLGGGAFRSTDTQYF. The CDR3 nucleotides are TGTGCCAGCAGCTTAAACTTGGGCGGGGGGGCCTTCAGGAGCACAGATACGCAGTATTTT.

V gene TRBV29-1 combines with J gene TRBJ2-7, with 11 bases aligning to TRBD1. V was pared by 5 bases and J by 0 bases, with 6 bases of the junction left unmatched. Germline V gene sequence: CDR1 SQVTM, CDR2 ANQGSEA. The CDR3 is 15 residues long. DNA of the CDR3: TGCAGCGTTCGTGCCGGGACAGGGGGCTCCTACGAGCAGTACGTC. This sequence encodes CSVRAGTGGSYEQYV.

This clone was observed once. The gene calls are TRBV2 and TRBJ2-7; 12 bases agree with TRBD2. This CDR3 is built from 14 residues. The V segment lost 5 bases and the J segment 6 bases; nucleotides outside the gene matches: 5. The germline V gene has CDR1 SNHLY and CDR2 FYNNEI. As DNA, the CDR3 is TGTGCCAGCAGTCGGACTAGCGGGAAGGGCGAGCAGTACTTC. This sequence encodes CASSRTSGKGEQYF. The full variable domain, with the rest looked up from reference TRBV2 and TRBJ2-7, is EPEVTQTPSHQVTQMGQEVILRCVPISNHLYFYWYRQILGQKVEFLVSFYNNEISEKSEIFDDQFSVERPDGSNFTLKIRSTKLEDSAMYFCASSRTSGKGEQYFGPGTRLTVT.

The chain carries TRBV6-6 and TRBJ2-1; no definite D call. V dropped 0 bases and J dropped 0 bases, with 9 bases sitting between them. CDR1 is MNHNY and CDR2 is SVGAGI in the germline V gene (reference sequence). This CDR3 is 16 amino acids long. The CDR3 region is CASSYSADSSYNEQFF. The CDR3 nucleotides read TGTGCCAGCAGTTACTCGGCGGATAGCTCCTACAATGAGCAGTTCTTC.

The V call is TRBV6-4, the J call TRBJ2-1; D call uncertain. The V end was cut by 4 bases, the J end by 2 bases, with 9 bases between. There are 14 residues in the CDR3. Per the germline V gene, CDR1 is MRHNA and CDR2 is SNTAGT. The CDR3 DNA reads TGTGCCAGCAGTGTAGGAGACACCTACAATGAGCAGTTCTTC. Amino acid sequence: CASSVGDTYNEQFF.

The gene calls are TRBV6-6 and TRBJ1-4, with no clear D. The V and J ends lost 2 bases and 12 bases respectively, with 22 bases between them. From germline, CDR1 is MNHNY and CDR2 SVGAGI (reference sequence). This CDR3 has 16 residues. The CDR3 is CASSYGSVGAGGELFF. The DNA of the CDR3 is TGTGCCAGCAGTTACGGATCGGTGGGTGCTGGTGGTGAACTGTTTTTT.

This clone was detected only once. Other DNA sequences within the sample encode an identical CDR3. This sequence joins TRBV29-1 and TRBJ2-5; no firm D call. The V end lost 2 bases, the J end lost 3 bases, and 7 bases lay between the germline ends. CDR3 length equals 12 residues. Germline V CDR1 and CDR2: SQVTM, ANQGSEA. The CDR3: CSVEPLKETQYF. The CDR3 bases are TGCAGCGTTGAACCCCTAAAAGAGACCCAGTACTTC. Full variable domain (outside the CDR3, taken from reference TRBV29-1 and TRBJ2-5): SAVISQKPSRDICQRGTSLTIQCQVDSQVTMMFWYRQQPGQSLTLIATANQGSEATYESGFVIDKFPISRPNLTFSTLTVSNMSPEDSSIYLCSVEPLKETQYFGPGTRLLVL.

The chain joins TRBV19 to TRBJ2-7; 9 nucleotides line up with TRBD1. The CDR3 is made up of 16 amino acids. Germline lookup yields CDR1 LNHDA and CDR2 SQIVND (reference sequence). Trimming took 4 bases from V and 0 from J; bases not matched to a gene: 7. The CDR3 DNA reads TGTGCCAGTAGTACCTATCCGGGACAGGGCTCCTACGAGCAGTACTTC. Amino acid sequence: CASSTYPGQGSYEQYF.

This clone appeared once. The gene calls are TRBV2 and TRBJ2-5, with TRBD2 matching over 7 bases. CDR3 size: 18 residues. With 0 bases clipped from V and 5 bases from J, the junction kept 15 bases outside the gene matches. Germline V gives CDR1 SNHLY, CDR2 FYNNEI. Here the CDR3 reads CASSEARFGGGPLETQYF. The CDR3 DNA is TGTGCCAGCAGTGAAGCGCGGTTCGGGGGAGGGCCCCTGGAGACCCAGTACTTC.

This chain uses TRBV27 with TRBJ1-1; no definite D call. The CDR3 is 15 residues long. With 6 bases removed from V and 3 bases from J, the gap between germline ends came to 17 bases. CDR1 and CDR2 from the germline V gene are MNHEY and SMNVEV (reference sequence). The CDR3 bases are TGTGCCAGCAGAAGTATCAGGAGTGGGGACACTGAAGCTTTCTTT. Translated: CASRSIRSGDTEAFF.

The chain recombines TRBV2 with TRBJ1-2, with 7 bases matching TRBD1. Losses at the gene ends were 2 bases for V and 4 bases for J; bases not matched to a gene: 4. Germline values: CDR1 SNHLY, CDR2 FYNNEI. This CDR3 comprises 14 residues. The CDR3 bases are TGTGCCAGCAGTGAAAAAGGGGGCTCCTATGGCTACACCTTC. It is translated as CASSEKGGSYGYTF.

The CDR3 DNA is TGTGCCAGTACCTACTCGGGGGGTAACTATGGCTACACCTTC. Protein product: CASTYSGGNYGYTF. V and J are TRBV7-2 and TRBJ1-2; possibly TRBD1 for D (5 bases). Germline V gives CDR1 SGHTA, CDR2 FQGNSA. The germline V and J ends were trimmed by 9 bases and 1 base, with 15 bases remaining between them. There are 14 residues in the CDR3.

J is TRBJ1-1 and V is TRBV6-5, with a tentative D call TRBD1 (5 bases). V shed 2 bases and J shed 2 bases, with 12 bases lying between them. This CDR3 is 15 amino acids long. Germline-derived CDR1 and CDR2 are MNHEY and SVGAGI. This chain's CDR3 is CASSYLSRANTEAFF. In DNA, the CDR3 is TGTGCCAGCAGTTACCTCTCCAGGGCCAACACTGAAGCTTTCTTT.

The genes are TRBV2 and TRBJ2-5; 8 nucleotides line up with TRBD2. The J segment lost 6 bases and the V segment lost 7 bases, leaving 10 bases of the junction unmatched. This CDR3 is 14 amino acids long. Germline V lookup: CDR1 SNHLY, CDR2 FYNNEI. In DNA form, the CDR3 reads TGTGCCAGCATCGTATCGAGCGGGGGTCAGACCCAGTACTTC. This encodes CASIVSSGGQTQYF.